This T cell receptor beta chain was profiled in a study of T cells after yellow fever vaccination. Findings and caveats of the study: It was a weaker secondary response, yet one that peaked faster, at day 5 versus 15. Clonotypes appearing in both CD4 and CD8 compartments existed, and their share was small.

This clonotype showed up many times. The antigen is unknown. J lost 4 bases, V lost 3 bases, and 1 base had no gene match. The length of the CDR3 is 13 residues. Per germline, CDR1 SGHVS and CDR2 FQNEAQ. 5'RACE template switching added a universal primer site and UMIs to TCR cDNA. In TCRdb, the 5' RACE reads were re-called with MiXCR into one record per CDR3 protein. This sample has hundreds of thousands of distinct CDR3 sequences, with around 10% found just once. The chain couples TRBV7-8 to TRBJ2-5, with 8 bases matching TRBD1. The sequence came from a man aged 18 to 30 who received the YFV17D yellow fever vaccine. The source was CD4+ T cells sorted from PBMCs, collected 5 days after the yellow fever booster vaccination. The CDR3 is CASSLDRAETQYF. CDR3 DNA sequence: TGTGCCAGCAGCTTGGACAGGGCAGAGACCCAGTACTTC.